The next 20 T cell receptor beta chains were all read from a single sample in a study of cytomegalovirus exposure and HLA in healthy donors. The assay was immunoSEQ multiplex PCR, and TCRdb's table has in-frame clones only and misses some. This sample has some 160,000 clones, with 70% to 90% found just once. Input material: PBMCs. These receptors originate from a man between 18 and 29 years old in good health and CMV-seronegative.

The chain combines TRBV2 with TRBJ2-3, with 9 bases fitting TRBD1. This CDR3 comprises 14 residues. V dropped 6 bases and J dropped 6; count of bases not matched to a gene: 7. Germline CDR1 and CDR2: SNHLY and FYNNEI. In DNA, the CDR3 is TGTGCCAGCAGGGCTAGGACAGGGGTGGATACGCAGTATTTT. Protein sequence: CASRARTGVDTQYF.

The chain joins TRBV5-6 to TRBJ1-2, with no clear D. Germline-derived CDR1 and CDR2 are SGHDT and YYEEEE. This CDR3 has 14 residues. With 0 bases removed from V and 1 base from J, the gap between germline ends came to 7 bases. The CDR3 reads CASSLGSLNYGYTF. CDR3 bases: TGTGCCAGCAGCTTGGGAAGCCTTAACTATGGCTACACCTTC. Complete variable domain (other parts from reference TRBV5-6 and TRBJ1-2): DAGVTQSPTHLIKTRGQQVTLRCSPKSGHDTVSWYQQALGQGPQFIFQYYEEEERQRGNFPDRFSGHQFPNYSSELNVNALLLGDSALYLCASSLGSLNYGYTFGSGTRLTVV.

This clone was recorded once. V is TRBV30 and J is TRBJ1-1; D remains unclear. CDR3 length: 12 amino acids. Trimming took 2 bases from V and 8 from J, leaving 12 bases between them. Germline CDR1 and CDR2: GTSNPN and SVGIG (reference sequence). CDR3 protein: CAWSSLTGEAFF. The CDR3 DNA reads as TGTGCCTGGAGTTCCCTGACGGGGGAAGCTTTCTTT.

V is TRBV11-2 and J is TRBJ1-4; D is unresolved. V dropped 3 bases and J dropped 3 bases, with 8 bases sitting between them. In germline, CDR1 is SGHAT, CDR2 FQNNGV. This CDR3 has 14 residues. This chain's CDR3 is CASSFAGANEKLFF. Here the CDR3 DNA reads TGTGCCAGCAGCTTCGCAGGCGCTAATGAAAAACTGTTTTTT.

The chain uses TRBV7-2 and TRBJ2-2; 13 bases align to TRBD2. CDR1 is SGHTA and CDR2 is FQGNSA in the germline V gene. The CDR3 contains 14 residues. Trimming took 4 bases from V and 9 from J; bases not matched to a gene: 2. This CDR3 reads CASSWTSGSWELFF. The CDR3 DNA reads TGTGCCAGCAGCTGGACTAGCGGGAGCTGGGAGCTGTTTTTT.

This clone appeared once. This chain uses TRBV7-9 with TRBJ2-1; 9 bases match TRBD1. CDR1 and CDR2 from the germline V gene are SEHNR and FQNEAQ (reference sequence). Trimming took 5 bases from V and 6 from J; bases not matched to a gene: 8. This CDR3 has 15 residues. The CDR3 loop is CASSPVGTGFNEQFF. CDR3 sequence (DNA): TGTGCCAGCAGCCCCGTGGGGACAGGGTTCAATGAGCAGTTCTTC.

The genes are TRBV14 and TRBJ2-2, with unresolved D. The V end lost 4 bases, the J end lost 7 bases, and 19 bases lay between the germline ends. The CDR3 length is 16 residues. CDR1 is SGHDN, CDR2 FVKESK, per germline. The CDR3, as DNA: TGTGCCAGCAGCCTACTTCTGAGGCCGAGTGGCGGGGAGCTGTTTTTT. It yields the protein CASSLLLRPSGGELFF.

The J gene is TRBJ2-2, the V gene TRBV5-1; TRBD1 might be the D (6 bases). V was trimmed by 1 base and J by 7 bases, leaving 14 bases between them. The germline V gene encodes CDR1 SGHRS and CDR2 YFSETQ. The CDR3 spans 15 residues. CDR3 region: CASSLQGRMGGELFF. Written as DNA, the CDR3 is TGCGCCAGCAGCTTGCAGGGGCGCATGGGCGGGGAGCTGTTTTTT.

CDR3: CASSETGLRGTGELFF. The CDR3 bases are TGTGCCAGCAGTGAAACCGGTCTCAGGGGCACCGGGGAGCTGTTTTTT. V usage is TRBV2 and J usage is TRBJ2-2; possible D gene TRBD1, 6 bases. Trimming took off 2 bases at V and 4 bases at J, with 14 bases between the two ends. This CDR3 region has 16 residues. From germline, CDR1 is SNHLY and CDR2 FYNNEI.

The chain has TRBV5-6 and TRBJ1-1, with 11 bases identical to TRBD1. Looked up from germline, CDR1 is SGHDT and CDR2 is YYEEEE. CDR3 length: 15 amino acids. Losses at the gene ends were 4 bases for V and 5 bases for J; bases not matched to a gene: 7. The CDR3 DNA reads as TGTGCCAGCAGCGCCGGGACAGGGGGTTGGACTGAAGCTTTCTTT. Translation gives CASSAGTGGWTEAFF. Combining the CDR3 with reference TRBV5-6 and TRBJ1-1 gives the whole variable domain DAGVTQSPTHLIKTRGQQVTLRCSPKSGHDTVSWYQQALGQGPQFIFQYYEEEERQRGNFPDRFSGHQFPNYSSELNVNALLLGDSALYLCASSAGTGGWTEAFFGQGTRLTVV.

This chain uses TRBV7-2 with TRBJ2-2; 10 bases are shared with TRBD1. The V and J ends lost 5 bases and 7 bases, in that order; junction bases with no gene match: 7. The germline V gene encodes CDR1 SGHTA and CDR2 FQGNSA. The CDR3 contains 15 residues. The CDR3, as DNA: TGTGCCAGCAGCCTCGGGACAGGGGTAGTCGGGGAGCTGTTTTTT. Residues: CASSLGTGVVGELFF.

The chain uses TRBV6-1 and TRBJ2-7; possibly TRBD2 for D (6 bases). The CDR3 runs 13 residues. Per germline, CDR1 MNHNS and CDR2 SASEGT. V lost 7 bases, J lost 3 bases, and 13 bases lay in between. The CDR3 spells CASNMGGVYEQYV. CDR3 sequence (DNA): TGTGCCAGCAATATGGGGGGAGTCTACGAGCAGTACGTC.

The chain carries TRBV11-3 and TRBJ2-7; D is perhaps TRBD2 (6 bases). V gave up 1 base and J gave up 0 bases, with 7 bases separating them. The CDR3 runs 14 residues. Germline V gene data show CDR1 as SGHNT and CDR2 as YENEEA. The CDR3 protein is CASSLALASYEQYF. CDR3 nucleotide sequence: TGTGCCAGCAGCTTAGCACTAGCCTCCTACGAGCAGTACTTC.

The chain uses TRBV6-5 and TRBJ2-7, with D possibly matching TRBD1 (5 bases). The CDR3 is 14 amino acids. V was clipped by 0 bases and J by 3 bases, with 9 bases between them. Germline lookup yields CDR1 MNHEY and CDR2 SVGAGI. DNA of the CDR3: TGTGCCAGCAGTTACTCGATGGGGCACTACGAGCAGTACGTC. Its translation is CASSYSMGHYEQYV.

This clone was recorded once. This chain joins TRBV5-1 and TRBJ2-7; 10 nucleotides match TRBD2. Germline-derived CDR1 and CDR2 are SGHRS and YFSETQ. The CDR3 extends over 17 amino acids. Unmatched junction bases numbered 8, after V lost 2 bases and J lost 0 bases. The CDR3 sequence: CASSFGPSGRSSYEQYF. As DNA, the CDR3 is TGCGCCAGCAGCTTCGGTCCTAGCGGGAGAAGCTCCTACGAGCAGTACTTC.

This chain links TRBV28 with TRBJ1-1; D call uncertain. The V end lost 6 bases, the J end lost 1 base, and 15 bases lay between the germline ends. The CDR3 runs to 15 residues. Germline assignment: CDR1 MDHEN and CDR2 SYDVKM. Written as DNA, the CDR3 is TGTGCCAGCAGGCATGTCCGGCCGGGGAACACTGAAGCTTTCTTT. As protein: CASRHVRPGNTEAFF. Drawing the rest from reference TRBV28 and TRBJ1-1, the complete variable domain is DVKVTQSSRYLVKRTGEKVFLECVQDMDHENMFWYRQDPGLGLRLIYFSYDVKMKEKGDIPEGYSVSREKKERFSLILESASTNQTSMYLCASRHVRPGNTEAFFGQGTRLTVV.

CDR3 in amino acids: CASGGGRAFNPNEQFF. The DNA of the CDR3 is TGTGCCAGCGGGGGAGGGAGAGCGTTCAATCCCAATGAGCAGTTCTTC. V gene TRBV7-9 combines with J gene TRBJ2-1; the match to TRBD2 covers 7 bases. This CDR3 is built from 16 residues. The ends lost 8 bases at V and 6 bases at J; junction bases unmatched: 16. Germline V gene sequence: CDR1 SEHNR, CDR2 FQNEAQ (reference sequence).

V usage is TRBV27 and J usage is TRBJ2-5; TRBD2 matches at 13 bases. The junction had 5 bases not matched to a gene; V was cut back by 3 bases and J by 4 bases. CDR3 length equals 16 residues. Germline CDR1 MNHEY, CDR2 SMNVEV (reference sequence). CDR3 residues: CASSFNGLAGAETQYF. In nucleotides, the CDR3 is TGTGCCAGCAGTTTCAACGGACTAGCGGGAGCAGAGACCCAGTACTTC.

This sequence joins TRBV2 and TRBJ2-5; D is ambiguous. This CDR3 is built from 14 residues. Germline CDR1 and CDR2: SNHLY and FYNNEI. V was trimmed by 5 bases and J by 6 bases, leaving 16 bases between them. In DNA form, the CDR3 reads TGTGCCAGCAGTCCCCACTTTTCTACCCAGACCCAGTACTTC. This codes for CASSPHFSTQTQYF.

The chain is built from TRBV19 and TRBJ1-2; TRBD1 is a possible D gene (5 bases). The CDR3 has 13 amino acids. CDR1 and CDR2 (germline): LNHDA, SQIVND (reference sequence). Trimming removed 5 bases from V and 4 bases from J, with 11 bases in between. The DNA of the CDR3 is TGTGCCAGTAGTGCTTCAGGGTCCTATGGCTACACCTTC. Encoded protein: CASSASGSYGYTF.